The 28 T cell receptor beta chains in this list originate from one sample, sequenced in a study of Ad26.COV2.S vaccination and SARS-CoV-2 variants. Treatment indicated: roughly 18 received Ad26.COV2.S at low or high dose, single or two shots; about 5 received placebo; per-sample allocation not given. Sampling took place 63 days after the first vaccine or placebo injection. Clones were sequenced by immunoSEQ multiplex PCR, and TCRdb holds only the in-frame ones, with some missing. The table lists hundreds of thousands of clones, approximately 90% of them singletons. This sample comprised peripheral blood, obtained in a trial of Ad26.COV2.S vaccine versus placebo. These receptors all stem from a person between 18 and 60 years old who received the Ad26.COV2.S COVID-19 vaccine or a placebo.

The J gene is TRBJ2-1, the V gene TRBV19; 9 positions match TRBD2. The CDR3 has 16 residues. Germline lookup yields CDR1 LNHDA and CDR2 SQIVND (reference sequence). J was trimmed by 5 bases and V by 8 bases; bases with no gene match: 13. CDR3 residues: CASRQPSSGNNNEQFF. The CDR3 region has the DNA TGTGCCAGTCGCCAACCCTCTAGCGGGAACAACAATGAGCAGTTCTTC. Full variable domain (outside the CDR3, taken from reference TRBV19 and TRBJ2-1): DGGITQSPKYLFRKEGQNVTLSCEQNLNHDAMYWYRQDPGQGLRLIYYSQIVNDFQKGDIAEGYSVSREKKESFPLTVTSAQKNPTAFYLCASRQPSSGNNNEQFFGPGTRLTVL.

The chain has TRBV9 and TRBJ1-5; TRBD1 matches at 10 bases. V shed 3 bases and J 0 bases; nucleotides not matched to a gene: 3. CDR1 is SGDLS, CDR2 YYNGEE, per germline. This CDR3 is built from 16 residues. CDR3 coding DNA: TGTGCCAGCAGCGCCGGGACAGGGGATAGCAATCAGCCCCAGCATTTT. Translated: CASSAGTGDSNQPQHF.

The gene calls are TRBV5-4 and TRBJ2-2; D remains ambiguous. The CDR3 is made up of 12 amino acids. The V and J ends lost 4 bases and 1 base respectively, with 2 bases between them. The germline gives CDR1 SGHNT, CDR2 YYREEE (reference sequence). The CDR3 nucleotides are TGTGCCAGCAGCCAGAACACCGGGGAGCTGTTTTTT. Translating it yields CASSQNTGELFF.

The DNA for the CDR3 is TGTGCCAGCAGCTTAGGCGGGAGAAGTTGGGAGACCCAGTACTTC. Protein product: CASSLGGRSWETQYF. The genes are TRBV11-3 and TRBJ2-5; TRBD2 aligns across 7 bases. The CDR3 runs to 15 residues. Germline V gives CDR1 SGHNT, CDR2 YENEEA. V shed 1 base, J shed 5 bases, and the junction held 7 bases outside the gene matches. Drawing the rest from reference TRBV11-3 and TRBJ2-5, the complete variable domain is EAGVVQSPRYKIIEKKQPVAFWCNPISGHNTLYWYLQNLGQGPELLIRYENEEAVDDSQLPKDRFSAERLKGVDSTLKIQPAELGDSAVYLCASSLGGRSWETQYFGPGTRLLVL.

The gene calls are TRBV11-2 and TRBJ2-1; 12 bases are a match to TRBD2. Trimming cost V 1 base and J 9 bases; bases outside gene matches: 4. Germline values: CDR1 SGHAT, CDR2 FQNNGV. The CDR3 contains 15 residues. In DNA form, the CDR3 reads TGTGCCAGCAGCTTAGTGGCTAGCGGGAGGGGTGAGCAGTTCTTC. Encoded protein: CASSLVASGRGEQFF.

The V call is TRBV7-2, the J call TRBJ2-1, with D possibly being TRBD2 (5 bases). There are 13 residues in the CDR3. Trimming stripped 7 bases from V and 1 base from J, with 8 bases between. Germline-derived CDR1 and CDR2 are SGHTA and FQGNSA. CDR3 in DNA: TGTGCCAGCATGGACTTTTCCTACAATGAGCAGTTCTTC. This translates into CASMDFSYNEQFF.

This chain links TRBV28 with TRBJ1-1, with 7 bases matching TRBD1. Per germline, CDR1 MDHEN and CDR2 SYDVKM. The CDR3 loop spans 13 amino acids. V was clipped by 6 bases and J by 3 bases; unmatched bases: 4. Here the CDR3 reads CASRGQGDTEAFF. The DNA for the CDR3 is TGTGCCAGCAGGGGGCAGGGGGACACTGAAGCTTTCTTT.

This clone was recorded once. The rearrangement links TRBV2 to TRBJ1-3; D ambiguous. Germline V CDR1 and CDR2: SNHLY, FYNNEI. The V and J ends lost 7 bases and 0 bases respectively, with 10 bases between them. The CDR3 extends over 14 amino acids. The CDR3 here is CASTRERSGNTIYF. The CDR3 DNA is TGTGCCAGCACGAGGGAGCGCTCTGGAAACACCATATATTTT.

Concerning this clone: A read error may produce the germline difference seen at one junction end. The chain recombines TRBV6-5 with TRBJ2-1, with D uncertain. The CDR3 consists of 13 residues. CDR1 and CDR2 (germline): MNHEY, SVGAGI. The CDR3 is CASSYRQYNEQFF. The CDR3 DNA follows: TGTGCCAGCAGTTACAGACAATACAACGAGCAGTTCTTC.

This chain joins TRBV5-1 and TRBJ2-2; D might be TRBD1 or TRBD2, each matching 5 bases. V was shortened by 6 bases and J by 1 base, with 16 bases between the two germline ends. In germline, CDR1 is SGHRS, CDR2 YFSETQ. The CDR3 runs to 16 residues. The DNA for the CDR3 is TGCGCCAGCACCCCGGGTGGGGGAATGAACACCGGGGAGCTGTTTTTT. Translating gives CASTPGGGMNTGELFF.

V and J are TRBV5-1 and TRBJ2-3; 16 positions match TRBD2. CDR3 length: 18 residues. CDR1 and CDR2 from the germline V gene are SGHRS and YFSETQ. V lost 3 bases to trimming and J lost 4 bases; unmatched junction nucleotides: 8. The CDR3, as DNA: TGCGCCAGCAGCTCGGGACTAGCGGGAGGGCCGATTTCAGATACGCAGTATTTT. Residues: CASSSGLAGGPISDTQYF.

This sequence joins TRBV3-1 (or the pseudogene TRBV3-2) and TRBJ2-3; 14 nucleotides align to TRBD2. There are 17 residues in the CDR3. V gave up 3 bases and J gave up 5 bases; unmatched junction bases: 7. Per the germline V gene, CDR1 is LGHDT and CDR2 is YNNKEL (reference sequence). The CDR3 DNA reads TGTGCCAGCAGCCACCTGGGACTAGCGGGAGTTAAAGATACGCAGTATTTT. It specifies CASSHLGLAGVKDTQYF.

The CDR3 DNA sequence: TGTGCCAGCAGTGAAGCGAGCCAGGGTTATCAGCCCCAGCATTTT. This encodes CASSEASQGYQPQHF. V is TRBV2 and J is TRBJ1-5, with D perhaps matching TRBD1 (5 bases). Germline CDR1 and CDR2: SNHLY and FYNNEI. The V end was cut by 0 bases, the J end by 5 bases, with 11 bases between. The CDR3 is made up of 15 amino acids.

The chain has TRBV2 and TRBJ2-5; 7 nucleotides line up with TRBD2. The CDR3 loop spans 15 amino acids. V lost 6 bases to trimming and J lost 2 bases; unmatched junction nucleotides: 9. Germline V gene lookup returns CDR1 SNHLY and CDR2 FYNNEI. Written as DNA, the CDR3 is TGTGCCAGCAGCTCCGGGACTAACATACAAGAGACCCAGTACTTC. Its translation is CASSSGTNIQETQYF.

The V gene is TRBV29-1, the J gene TRBJ2-1; the D is unclear. The CDR3 totals 13 residues. V was shortened by 6 bases and J by 5 bases, with 14 bases between the two germline ends. Germline CDR1 SQVTM, CDR2 ANQGSEA. The CDR3 DNA follows: TGCAGCGTCGTCCCTACGGGCAACAATGAGCAGTTCTTC. Its translation: CSVVPTGNNEQFF.

This rearrangement joins TRBV12-5 to TRBJ1-1; D unresolved. Germline V gene lookup returns CDR1 LGHNT and CDR2 FRNRAP. CDR3 size: 12 residues. Trimming pared 3 bases from V and 7 bases from J, leaving 9 bases between. As DNA, the CDR3 is TGTGCTAGTGGTTTCGGCACTCTTGAAGCTTTCTTT. Protein: CASGFGTLEAFF.

This chain links TRBV11-2 with TRBJ2-2; possible D gene TRBD2, 6 bases. This CDR3 is built from 14 residues. Germline V gives CDR1 SGHAT, CDR2 FQNNGV. The ends were cut back, 8 bases at V and 2 bases at J, with 12 bases in the middle. CDR3 sequence (DNA): TGTGCCAGCCGCGGACTACTTAACACCGGGGAGCTGTTTTTT. Translated: CASRGLLNTGELFF.

The DNA of the CDR3 is TGTGCCAGCAGTGATTTAGTAGCGGACAATGAGCAGTTCTTC. Its translation is CASSDLVADNEQFF. This rearrangement joins TRBV2 to TRBJ2-1; TRBD2 is a possible D gene (6 bases). The CDR3 has 14 residues. Germline CDR1 is SNHLY and CDR2 is FYNNEI. Trimming took 3 bases from V and 5 from J, leaving 11 bases between them.

The chain carries TRBV5-1 and TRBJ2-3, with 10 bases aligning to TRBD2. CDR1 and CDR2 from the germline V gene are SGHRS and YFSETQ. There are 16 residues in the CDR3. V lost 2 bases, J lost 2 bases, and 5 bases stayed unmatched. The DNA of the CDR3 is TGCGCCAGCAGCTTATTAGCGGGAGGCCTCACAGATACGCAGTATTTT. Its translation: CASSLLAGGLTDTQYF. The variable domain in full, with the rest retrieved from reference TRBV5-1 and TRBJ2-3, is KAGVTQTPRYLIKTRGQQVTLSCSPISGHRSVSWYQQTPGQGLQFLFEYFSETQRNKGNFPGRFSGRQFSNSRSEMNVSTLELGDSALYLCASSLLAGGLTDTQYFGPGTRLTVL.

This CDR3 is CASSSTGTSSYNEQFF. CDR3 bases: TGTGCCAGCAGCTCCACCGGGACTAGCTCCTACAATGAGCAGTTCTTC. The V gene is TRBV7-9, the J gene TRBJ2-1; 8 bases are a match to TRBD2. Germline CDR1 reads SEHNR; CDR2 reads FQNEAQ (reference sequence). V gave up 4 bases and J gave up 0 bases; unmatched junction bases: 5. The CDR3 is 16 residues long.

The CDR3 reads CASSLAGAGNTIYF. The CDR3 region has the DNA TGTGCCAGCAGCTTAGCAGGGGCTGGAAACACCATATATTTT. J is TRBJ1-3 and V is TRBV7-9; perhaps TRBD1 as D (5 bases). V was pared by 0 bases and J by 2 bases, with 5 bases between. There are 14 residues in the CDR3. Germline CDR1 reads SEHNR; CDR2 reads FQNEAQ (reference sequence).

J is TRBJ2-7 and V is TRBV27; maybe TRBD2 (6 bases). Trimming removed 3 bases from V and 3 bases from J, with 15 bases in between. The CDR3 is 15 amino acids. The germline V gene has CDR1 MNHEY and CDR2 SMNVEV (reference sequence). The CDR3 DNA reads as TGTGCCAGCAGTTTGGTTAGCGGAGTTGACTACGAGCAGTACTTC. This encodes CASSLVSGVDYEQYF.

The chain couples TRBV27 to TRBJ2-1; D not resolved. V was shortened by 0 bases and J by 9 bases, with 9 bases between the two germline ends. From germline, CDR1 is MNHEY and CDR2 SMNVEV (reference sequence). The CDR3 is 13 residues long. The chain's CDR3 is CASSLSRVTEQFF. In DNA, the CDR3 is TGTGCCAGCAGTTTATCGCGCGTTACTGAGCAGTTCTTC.

The CDR3 loop is CSVAPQREVEQYF. The CDR3 coding sequence is TGCAGCGTTGCCCCTCAGCGGGAGGTTGAGCAGTACTTC. The V gene is TRBV29-1, the J gene TRBJ2-7, with TRBD2 matching over 9 bases. The CDR3 is 13 amino acids. J gave up 7 bases and V 4 bases, and 8 bases lay outside the gene matches. The germline CDR1 and CDR2 sequences are SQVTM and ANQGSEA.

This chain connects TRBV12-3 or TRBV12-4 to TRBJ1-1; tentative D call: TRBD1 (5 bases). Trimming left V 7 bases short and J 1 base short, with 10 bases between. The CDR3 has 13 residues. In DNA, the CDR3 is TGTGCCAGCACCTTACAGGAGAACACTGAAGCTTTCTTT. Its translation is CASTLQENTEAFF.

This clone was seen only a few times. J is TRBJ1-1 and V is TRBV6-5, with a weak D call TRBD1 (6 bases). V dropped 5 bases and J dropped 5 bases, with 12 bases sitting between them. Per germline, CDR1 MNHEY and CDR2 SVGAGI. The CDR3 has 13 amino acids. DNA of the CDR3: TGTGCCAGCAGTACCACAGGGTTGACTGAAGCTTTCTTT. The encoded protein is CASSTTGLTEAFF.

A single count supports this clone. V is TRBV30 and J is TRBJ1-1, with 8 bases matching TRBD1. The CDR3 consists of 20 residues. Germline-derived CDR1 and CDR2 are GTSNPN and SVGIG (reference sequence). The J segment lost 3 bases and the V segment lost 0 bases, leaving 21 bases of the junction unmatched. The CDR3 region has the DNA TGTGCCTGGAGTGTTCTCCTCTGGACAGGGTCGAGGATCAGGGACACTGAAGCTTTCTTT. Translation: CAWSVLLWTGSRIRDTEAFF.

This clone was found a few times. This chain joins TRBV4-1 and TRBJ1-1; D perhaps matches TRBD1 (6 bases). The CDR3 sequence is 14 residues long. V lost 6 bases, J lost 0 bases, and 11 bases lay in between. The V gene's germline CDR1 is MGHRA and CDR2 YSYEKL. CDR3 sequence reads: CASRYRDMNTEAFF. The CDR3 DNA reads as TGCGCCAGCAGATACAGGGACATGAACACTGAAGCTTTCTTT.